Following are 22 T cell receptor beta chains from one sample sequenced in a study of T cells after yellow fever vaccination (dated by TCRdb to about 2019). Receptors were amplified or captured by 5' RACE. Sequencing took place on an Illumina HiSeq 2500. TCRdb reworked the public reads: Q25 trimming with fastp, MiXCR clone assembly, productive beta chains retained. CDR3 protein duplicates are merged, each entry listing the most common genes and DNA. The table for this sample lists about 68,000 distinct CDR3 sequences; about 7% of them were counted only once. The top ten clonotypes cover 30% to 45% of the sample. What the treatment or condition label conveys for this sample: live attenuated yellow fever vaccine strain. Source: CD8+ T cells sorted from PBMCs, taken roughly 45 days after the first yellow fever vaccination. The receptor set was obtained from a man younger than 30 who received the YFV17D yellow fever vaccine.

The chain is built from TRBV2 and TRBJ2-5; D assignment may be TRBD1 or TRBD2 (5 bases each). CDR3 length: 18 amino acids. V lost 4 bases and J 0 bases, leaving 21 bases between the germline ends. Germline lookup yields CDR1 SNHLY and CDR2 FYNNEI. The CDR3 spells CASSADPGTVINQETQYF. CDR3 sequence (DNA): TGTGCCAGCAGTGCGGACCCCGGGACGGTGATCAACCAAGAGACCCAGTACTTC. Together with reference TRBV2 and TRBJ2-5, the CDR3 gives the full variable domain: EPEVTQTPSHQVTQMGQEVILRCVPISNHLYFYWYRQILGQKVEFLVSFYNNEISEKSEIFDDQFSVERPDGSNFTLKIRSTKLEDSAMYFCASSADPGTVINQETQYFGPGTRLLVL.

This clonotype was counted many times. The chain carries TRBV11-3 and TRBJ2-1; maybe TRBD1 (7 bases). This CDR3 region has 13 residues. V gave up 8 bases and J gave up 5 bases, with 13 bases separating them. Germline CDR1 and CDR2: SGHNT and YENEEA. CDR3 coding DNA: TGTGCCAGCGGAGGGGGCGCCCACAATGAGCAGTTCTTC. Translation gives CASGGGAHNEQFF.

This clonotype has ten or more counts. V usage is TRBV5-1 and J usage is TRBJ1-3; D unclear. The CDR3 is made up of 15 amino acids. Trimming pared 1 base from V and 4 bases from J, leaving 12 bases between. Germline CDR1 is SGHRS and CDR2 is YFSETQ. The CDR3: CASSLTTPSGNTIYF. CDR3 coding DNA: TGCGCCAGCAGCTTGACTACACCATCAGGAAACACCATATATTTT.

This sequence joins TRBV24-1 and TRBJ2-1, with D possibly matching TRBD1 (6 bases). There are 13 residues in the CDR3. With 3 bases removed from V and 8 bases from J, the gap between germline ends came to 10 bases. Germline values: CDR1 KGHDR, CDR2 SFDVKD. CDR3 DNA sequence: TGTGCCACCAGTGATCTCACAGGGTATGAGCAGTTCTTC. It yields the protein CATSDLTGYEQFF.

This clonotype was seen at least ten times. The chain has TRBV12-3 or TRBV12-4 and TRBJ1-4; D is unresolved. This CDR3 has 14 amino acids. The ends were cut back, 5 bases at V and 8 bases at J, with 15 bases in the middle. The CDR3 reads CASSPTSVPEKLFF. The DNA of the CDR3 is TGTGCCAGCAGTCCGACATCAGTGCCCGAAAAACTGTTTTTT.

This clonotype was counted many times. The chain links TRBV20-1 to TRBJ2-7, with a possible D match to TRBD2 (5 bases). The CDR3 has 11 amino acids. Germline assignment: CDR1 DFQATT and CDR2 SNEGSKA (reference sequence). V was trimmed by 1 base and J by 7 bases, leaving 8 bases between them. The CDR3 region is CSARGRREQYF. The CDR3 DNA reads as TGCAGTGCTAGAGGGAGGAGGGAGCAGTACTTC.

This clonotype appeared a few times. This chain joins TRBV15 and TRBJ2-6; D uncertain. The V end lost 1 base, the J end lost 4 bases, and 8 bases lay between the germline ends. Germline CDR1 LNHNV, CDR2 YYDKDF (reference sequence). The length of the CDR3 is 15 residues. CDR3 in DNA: TGTGCCACCAGCAGAGGTAGCACAGGGGCCAACGTCCTGACTTTC. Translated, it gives CATSRGSTGANVLTF.

The CDR3 sequence: CASDSGSGQSNTGELFF. As DNA, the CDR3 is TGCGCCAGCGACTCGGGGTCAGGACAGTCGAACACCGGGGAGCTGTTTTTT. The chain employs TRBV5-1 and TRBJ2-2; perhaps TRBD1 as D (6 bases). With 7 bases removed from V and 0 bases from J, the gap between germline ends came to 19 bases. The germline V gene has CDR1 SGHRS and CDR2 YFSETQ. The CDR3 length is 17 residues.

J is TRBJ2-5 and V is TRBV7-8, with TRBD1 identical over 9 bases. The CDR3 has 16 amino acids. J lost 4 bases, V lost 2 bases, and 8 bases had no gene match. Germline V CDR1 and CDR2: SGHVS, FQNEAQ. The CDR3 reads CASSLRNRGLGETQYF. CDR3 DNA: TGTGCCAGCAGCTTACGGAACAGGGGGCTAGGAGAGACCCAGTACTTC.

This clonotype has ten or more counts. As DNA, the CDR3 is TGCAGCGTTGAACGCCGTGCAGGGTCAGAGGTATTCTCCTACAATGAGCAGTTCTTC. It codes for CSVERRAGSEVFSYNEQFF. The V call is TRBV29-1, the J call TRBJ2-1; D possibly corresponds to TRBD1 (5 bases). From germline, CDR1 is SQVTM and CDR2 ANQGSEA. Trimming left V 2 bases short and J 0 bases short, with 23 bases between. This CDR3 is built from 19 residues.

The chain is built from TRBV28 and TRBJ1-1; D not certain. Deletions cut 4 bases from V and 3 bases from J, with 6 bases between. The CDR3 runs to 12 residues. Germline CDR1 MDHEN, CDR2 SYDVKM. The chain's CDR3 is CASSSEDTEAFF. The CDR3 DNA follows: TGTGCCAGCAGTTCGGAGGACACTGAAGCTTTCTTT.

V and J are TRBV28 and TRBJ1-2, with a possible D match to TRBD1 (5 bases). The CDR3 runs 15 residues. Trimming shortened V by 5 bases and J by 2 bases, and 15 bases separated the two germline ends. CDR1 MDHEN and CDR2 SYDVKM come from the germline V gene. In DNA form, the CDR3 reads TGTGCCAGCAGTGCCGAAGGGGCGAGAAACTATGGCTACACCTTC. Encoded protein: CASSAEGARNYGYTF.

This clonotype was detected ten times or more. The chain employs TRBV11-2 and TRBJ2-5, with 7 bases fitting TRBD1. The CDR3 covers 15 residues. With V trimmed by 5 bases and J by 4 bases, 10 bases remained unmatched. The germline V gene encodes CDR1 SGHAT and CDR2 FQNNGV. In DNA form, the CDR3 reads TGTGCCAGCAGCCGTACTCCACAGGGGCGAGAGACCCAGTACTTC. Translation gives CASSRTPQGRETQYF. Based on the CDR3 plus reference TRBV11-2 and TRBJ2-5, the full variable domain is EAGVAQSPRYKIIEKRQSVAFWCNPISGHATLYWYQQILGQGPKLLIQFQNNGVVDDSQLPKDRFSAERLKGVDSTLKIQPAKLEDSAVYLCASSRTPQGRETQYFGPGTRLLVL.

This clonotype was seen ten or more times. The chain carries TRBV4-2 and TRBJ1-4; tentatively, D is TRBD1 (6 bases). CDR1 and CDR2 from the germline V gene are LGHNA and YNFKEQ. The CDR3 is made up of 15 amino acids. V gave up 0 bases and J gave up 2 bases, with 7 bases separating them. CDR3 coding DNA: TGTGCCAGCAGCCAAGAAGGGGGTACTAATGAAAAACTGTTTTTT. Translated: CASSQEGGTNEKLFF.

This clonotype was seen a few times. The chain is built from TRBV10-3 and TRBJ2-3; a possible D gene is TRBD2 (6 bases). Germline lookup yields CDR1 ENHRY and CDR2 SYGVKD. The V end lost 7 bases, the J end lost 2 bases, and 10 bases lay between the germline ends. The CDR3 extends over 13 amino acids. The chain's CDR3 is CAINTGDTDTQYF. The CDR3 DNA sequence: TGTGCCATCAACACGGGGGACACAGATACGCAGTATTTT.

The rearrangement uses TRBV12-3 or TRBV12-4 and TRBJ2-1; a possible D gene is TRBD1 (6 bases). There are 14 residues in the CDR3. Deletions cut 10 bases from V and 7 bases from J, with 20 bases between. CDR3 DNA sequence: TGTGCCACCATAGCAGGGGCGATTAAGAATGAGCAGTTCTTC. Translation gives CATIAGAIKNEQFF.

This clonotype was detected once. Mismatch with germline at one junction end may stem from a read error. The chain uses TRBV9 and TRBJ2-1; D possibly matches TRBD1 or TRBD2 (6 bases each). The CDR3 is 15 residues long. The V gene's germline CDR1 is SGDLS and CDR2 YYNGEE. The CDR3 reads CARSAGGLAFNEQFF. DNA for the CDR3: TGTGCCAGGAGCGCTGGGGGGCTAGCGTTCAATGAGCAGTTCTTC.

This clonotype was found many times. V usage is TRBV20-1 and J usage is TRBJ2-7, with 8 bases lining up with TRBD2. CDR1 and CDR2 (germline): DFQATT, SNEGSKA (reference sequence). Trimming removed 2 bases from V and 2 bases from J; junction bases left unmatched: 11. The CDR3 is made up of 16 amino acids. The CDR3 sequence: CSARRMSGGVTYEQYF. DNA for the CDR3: TGCAGTGCTAGAAGAATGAGCGGGGGCGTAACCTACGAGCAGTACTTC.

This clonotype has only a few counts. This chain's CDR3 is CASSSTSGGAFRETQYF. The CDR3 region has the DNA TGTGCCAGCAGTTCGACTAGCGGGGGGGCATTCAGGGAGACCCAGTACTTC. The V and J genes are TRBV12-3 or TRBV12-4 and TRBJ2-5, with 14 bases matching TRBD2. The CDR3 runs 17 residues. V shed 4 bases, J shed 5 bases, and the junction held 9 bases outside the gene matches.

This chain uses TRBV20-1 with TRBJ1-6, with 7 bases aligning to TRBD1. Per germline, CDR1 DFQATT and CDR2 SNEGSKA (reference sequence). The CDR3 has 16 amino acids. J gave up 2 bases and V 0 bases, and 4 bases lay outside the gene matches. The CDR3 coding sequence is TGCAGTGCTAGAGACGAGGGGGCAACCTATAATTCACCCCTCCACTTT. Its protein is CSARDEGATYNSPLHF.

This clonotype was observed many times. Here the CDR3 reads CASNWRGGDEQFF. CDR3 sequence (DNA): TGCGCCAGCAATTGGCGGGGGGGGGATGAGCAGTTCTTC. The rearrangement joins TRBV5-1 to TRBJ2-1; 9 bases are a match to TRBD2. V lost 6 bases to trimming and J lost 8 bases; unmatched junction nucleotides: 6. The CDR3 totals 13 residues. Germline V gives CDR1 SGHRS, CDR2 YFSETQ.

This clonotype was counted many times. For the CDR3, the DNA is TGTGCCTGGAGTGCCTCGTATAAGGGTGAGCAGTTCTTC. Its translation: CAWSASYKGEQFF. The chain has TRBV30 and TRBJ2-1; D is ambiguous. CDR1 GTSNPN and CDR2 SVGIG come from the germline V gene (reference sequence). Between the trimmed V and J ends, which lost 1 base and 9 bases, there was a span of 13 bases. CDR3 length: 13 amino acids.